The 27 T cell receptor beta chains below all came from one sample that was sequenced in a study of control samples from healthy donors and cancer patients. The table came from immunoSEQ multiplex PCR; TCRdb's copy has only in-frame clones and leaves some out. The sample consists of over 100,000 clones, about 90% of them appearing once. The sample comprised blood. Receptors originate from a woman under 30 in good health.

V gene TRBV19 combines with J gene TRBJ1-1; D remains unclear. Trimming left V 4 bases short and J 1 base short, with 19 bases between. The germline V gene has CDR1 LNHDA and CDR2 SQIVND (reference sequence). CDR3 length: 17 amino acids. CDR3 nucleotides: TGTGCCAGTAGTACCCTTGACAAGACGCTAGCGAACACTGAAGCTTTCTTT. Encoded protein: CASSTLDKTLANTEAFF.

This chain connects TRBV30 to TRBJ1-1; D is unresolved. Germline loops: CDR1 GTSNPN, CDR2 SVGIG (reference sequence). CDR3 length equals 14 residues. V gave up 3 bases and J gave up 7 bases, with 18 bases separating them. The CDR3 spells CAWRPRVGNGEAFF. CDR3 nucleotide sequence: TGTGCCTGGAGGCCAAGGGTGGGCAATGGTGAAGCTTTCTTT.

This sequence joins TRBV6-5 and TRBJ2-7; D perhaps matches TRBD2 (6 bases). This CDR3 region has 14 residues. V was clipped by 10 bases and J by 1 base, with 17 bases between them. From germline, CDR1 is MNHEY and CDR2 SVGAGI. This chain's CDR3 is CATDPRETSYEQYF. CDR3 DNA: TGTGCCACCGACCCACGGGAGACATCCTACGAGCAGTACTTC.

This chain uses TRBV5-1 with TRBJ1-1; no definite D call. Looked up from germline, CDR1 is SGHRS and CDR2 is YFSETQ. The CDR3 contains 13 residues. The V and J ends lost 6 bases and 5 bases respectively, with 14 bases between them. The chain's CDR3 is CASKGDFVTEAFF. The CDR3 DNA reads TGCGCCAGCAAGGGTGACTTCGTGACTGAAGCTTTCTTT.

The J gene is TRBJ2-7, the V gene TRBV30, with D tentatively TRBD2 (5 bases). Germline CDR1 and CDR2: GTSNPN and SVGIG (reference sequence). The CDR3 contains 12 residues. The CDR3 region has the DNA TGTGCTCACGAGGGATTGGCCTACGAGCAGTACTTC. Translated: CAHEGLAYEQYF.

V gene TRBV5-6 combines with J gene TRBJ2-7, with a weak D call TRBD2 (7 bases). The V and J ends lost 5 bases and 5 bases respectively, with 20 bases between them. CDR1 is SGHDT, CDR2 YYEEEE, per germline. The CDR3 has 15 amino acids. In DNA, the CDR3 is TGTGCCAGCAGGGGGGGGCAGGGGCCAAGGAACGAGCAGTACTTC. As protein: CASRGGQGPRNEQYF.

The chain joins TRBV6-5 to TRBJ1-6, with D unclear. The CDR3 has 14 residues. The ends were cut back, 8 bases at V and 0 bases at J, with 8 bases in the middle. CDR1 is MNHEY, CDR2 SVGAGI, per germline. DNA of the CDR3: TGTGCCAGCTCATTCAGCTCCTATAATTCACCCCTCCACTTT. It specifies CASSFSSYNSPLHF.

Here the CDR3 DNA reads TGTGCCAGCAGTCAACGGGACAGGGGGGACTATGGCTACACCTTC. Protein: CASSQRDRGDYGYTF. J is TRBJ1-2 and V is TRBV6-5; 11 bases agree with TRBD1. Germline V lookup: CDR1 MNHEY, CDR2 SVGAGI. The ends lost 5 bases at V and 3 bases at J; junction bases unmatched: 5. The CDR3 covers 15 residues.

The chain employs TRBV7-6 and TRBJ1-1; 7 bases fit TRBD1. The CDR3 spans 15 residues. The V and J ends lost 3 bases and 0 bases, in that order; junction bases with no gene match: 4. Germline CDR1 SGHVS, CDR2 FNYEAQ. The CDR3, as DNA: TGTGCCAGCAGCTTGGAGGGACAGCTGAACACTGAAGCTTTCTTT. This translates into CASSLEGQLNTEAFF.

The chain has TRBV30 and TRBJ1-1, with D maybe TRBD1 (5 bases). Per germline, CDR1 GTSNPN and CDR2 SVGIG (reference sequence). V lost 6 bases and J lost 10, with 18 bases in between. The length of the CDR3 is 12 residues. The CDR3 loop is CACRLVQGTAFF. In DNA, the CDR3 is TGTGCCTGTCGACTGGTGCAGGGAACAGCTTTCTTT.

The chain combines TRBV12-3 or TRBV12-4 with TRBJ1-1; 7 bases match TRBD1. The CDR3 has 11 residues. Trimming cost V 5 bases and J 7 bases; bases outside gene matches: 1. The CDR3, as DNA: TGTGCCAGCAGTAACAGGGGTGAAGCTTTCTTT. This codes for CASSNRGEAFF.

The genes are TRBV18 and TRBJ2-1, with D possibly TRBD2 on 5 matching bases. The CDR3 extends over 16 amino acids. V was shortened by 0 bases and J by 0 bases, with 9 bases between the two germline ends. From germline, CDR1 is KGHSH and CDR2 LQKENI. The CDR3: CASSPPGLNSYNEQFF. CDR3 DNA sequence: TGTGCCAGCTCACCACCCGGACTGAACTCCTACAATGAGCAGTTCTTC.

The genes are TRBV5-1 and TRBJ1-6, with D possibly TRBD1 on 5 matching bases. Germline CDR1 reads SGHRS; CDR2 reads YFSETQ. The CDR3 covers 14 residues. V was pared by 4 bases and J by 4 bases, with 9 bases between. CDR3 nucleotides: TGCGCCAGCAGCACGGAGGGGTATAATTCACCCCTCCACTTT. It encodes CASSTEGYNSPLHF.

The chain is built from TRBV6-6 and TRBJ1-3; no firm D call. Per the germline V gene, CDR1 is MNHNY and CDR2 is SVGAGI (reference sequence). The CDR3 runs 12 residues. Trimming stripped 6 bases from V and 2 bases from J, with 5 bases between. CDR3 region: CASSHPGNTIYF. The CDR3 DNA follows: TGTGCCAGCAGCCATCCTGGAAACACCATATATTTT.

V usage is TRBV6-2 or TRBV6-3 and J usage is TRBJ2-1, with D uncertain. CDR1 is MNHEY, CDR2 SVGEGT, per germline. This CDR3 spans 12 amino acids. Trimming cost V 6 bases and J 6 bases, with 9 bases left between them. CDR3 amino acids: CASRPPGNEQFF. The CDR3 DNA reads as TGTGCCAGCAGACCTCCGGGCAATGAGCAGTTCTTC.

This chain joins TRBV7-3 and TRBJ2-6, with D possibly TRBD1 on 5 matching bases. This CDR3 is 17 amino acids long. V lost 8 bases and J 0 bases, leaving 17 bases between the germline ends. CDR1 and CDR2 (germline): SGHTA, FQGTGA. The CDR3 is CASCLRAGPSGANVLTF. CDR3 DNA: TGTGCCAGCTGTCTCAGGGCAGGGCCCTCTGGGGCCAACGTCCTGACTTTC.

The chain joins TRBV5-6 to TRBJ1-2; the D gene is possibly TRBD1 (5 bases). This CDR3 is built from 14 residues. V was cut by 0 bases and J by 8 bases, with 14 bases left in between. CDR1 is SGHDT and CDR2 is YYEEEE in the germline V gene. CDR3 nucleotide sequence: TGTGCCAGCAGCTTGGTGGGGGGAACGGAGGGCTACACCTTC. Translation gives CASSLVGGTEGYTF.

This sequence joins TRBV3-1 (or the pseudogene TRBV3-2) and TRBJ2-5; 11 bases map to TRBD2. CDR3 length: 13 residues. J lost 5 bases, V lost 4 bases, and 0 bases had no gene match. The germline gives CDR1 LGHDT, CDR2 YNNKEL (reference sequence). CDR3 nucleotide sequence: TGTGCCAGCAGCCGGACTAGCGGGGAGACCCAGTACTTC. Encoded protein: CASSRTSGETQYF.

V and J are TRBV24-1 and TRBJ2-6; 9 bases match TRBD1. This CDR3 has 17 amino acids. From germline, CDR1 is KGHDR and CDR2 SFDVKD. The junction had 7 bases not matched to a gene; V was cut back by 7 bases and J by 1 base. The CDR3 reads CATSPGQGISGANVLTF. The CDR3, as DNA: TGTGCCACCAGCCCGGGACAGGGTATATCTGGGGCCAACGTCCTGACTTTC.

The chain employs TRBV19 and TRBJ1-3, with TRBD1 matching over 7 bases. The junction had 7 bases not matched to a gene; V was cut back by 5 bases and J by 0 bases. Looked up from germline, CDR1 is LNHDA and CDR2 is SQIVND (reference sequence). The CDR3 spans 16 residues. CDR3 protein: CASSPGTVDSGNTIYF. The DNA for the CDR3 is TGTGCCAGTAGTCCTGGGACAGTGGACTCTGGAAACACCATATATTTT.

This clone came up a few times. Other nucleotide sequences in the sample specify the same CDR3. The V call is TRBV6-4, the J call TRBJ2-1; TRBD2 is a possible D gene (6 bases). CDR3 size: 15 residues. Germline CDR1 reads MRHNA; CDR2 reads SNTAGT. Trimming pared 0 bases from V and 0 bases from J, leaving 6 bases between. CDR3 nucleotides: TGTGCCAGCAGTGACTCTAGCGGCTCCTACAATGAGCAGTTCTTC. Its translation is CASSDSSGSYNEQFF.

The CDR3 sequence is CASSQAGDPGNTIYF. The CDR3 region has the DNA TGCGCCAGCAGTCAGGCAGGGGATCCCGGAAACACCATATATTTT. This chain connects TRBV23-1 to TRBJ1-3; TRBD1 is a possible D gene (6 bases). TRBV23-1 carries the ORF label, with uncertain function. The CDR3 consists of 15 residues. The V gene lost 3 bases and the J gene lost 4 bases, with 13 bases spanning the gap.

The chain recombines TRBV28 with TRBJ1-2; 8 bases agree with TRBD1. Germline CDR1 and CDR2: MDHEN and SYDVKM. The CDR3 totals 13 residues. V trimming: 2 bases; J trimming: 8 bases; junction bases outside the gene matches: 4. This CDR3 reads CASSLGQGDGYTF. The CDR3 bases are TGTGCCAGCAGTTTAGGACAGGGAGACGGCTACACCTTC.

The CDR3 region is CASSYRRPLGEAFF. CDR3 DNA: TGTGCCAGCAGTTACAGACGGCCGCTGGGGGAAGCTTTCTTT. This chain uses TRBV6-6 with TRBJ1-1; D is unclear. Germline CDR1 reads MNHNY; CDR2 reads SVGAGI (reference sequence). Trimming took off 2 bases at V and 8 bases at J, with 15 bases between the two ends. CDR3 length equals 14 residues.

The CDR3 region has the DNA TGTGCCAGTAGTACCGACCAGGGCCTAATTCAGTACTTC. Translation: CASSTDQGLIQYF. V and J are TRBV19 and TRBJ2-4; a possible D gene is TRBD1 (5 bases). V gave up 4 bases and J gave up 10 bases, with 14 bases separating them. The CDR3 covers 13 residues. The germline gives CDR1 LNHDA, CDR2 SQIVND (reference sequence).

The gene calls are TRBV12-3 or TRBV12-4 and TRBJ2-7; D remains unclear. This CDR3 contains 13 residues. V gave up 3 bases and J gave up 4 bases, with 10 bases separating them. The CDR3, as DNA: TGTGCCAGCAGTTTTGGGCTGACGTACGAGCAGTACTTC. This encodes CASSFGLTYEQYF.

The V call is TRBV5-1, the J call TRBJ2-6, with 9 bases that match TRBD1. The junction had 15 bases not matched to a gene; V was cut back by 7 bases and J by 1 base. CDR1 is SGHRS, CDR2 YFSETQ, per germline. The CDR3 totals 19 residues. CDR3 amino acids: CASGSRPGQGLSGANVLTF. In DNA form, the CDR3 reads TGCGCCAGCGGGAGCCGACCGGGACAGGGTTTGTCTGGGGCCAACGTCCTGACTTTC.